The T cell receptor (beta chain) under discussion was sequenced for a study of cytomegalovirus exposure and HLA in healthy donors. Study findings and constraints: Prior analysis indicated that the majority of TCR beta V segments exhibited productivity approximately 87% or approximately 30% of the time.

60 Vbeta and 13 Jbeta primers were used in PCR. Produced via immunoSEQ multiplex PCR; TCRdb's table is partial and in-frame only. The repertoire holds approximately 100,000 clones, about 75% seen once, with 4.5% to 5% in the top ten. Points on this clone: Its antigen is not identified.

V was pared by 6 bases and J by 4 bases, with 12 bases between. The CDR3 contains 13 residues. Germline values: CDR1 SGHTA, CDR2 FQGTGA. The source material was PBMCs. The sequence was obtained from a woman aged 40 to 50 in good health and CMV-seronegative. The genes are TRBV7-3 and TRBJ1-2; D possibly corresponds to TRBD1 (5 bases). This CDR3 is CASSYQGSYGYTF. CDR3 bases: TGTGCCAGCAGTTACCAGGGATCCTATGGCTACACCTTC.